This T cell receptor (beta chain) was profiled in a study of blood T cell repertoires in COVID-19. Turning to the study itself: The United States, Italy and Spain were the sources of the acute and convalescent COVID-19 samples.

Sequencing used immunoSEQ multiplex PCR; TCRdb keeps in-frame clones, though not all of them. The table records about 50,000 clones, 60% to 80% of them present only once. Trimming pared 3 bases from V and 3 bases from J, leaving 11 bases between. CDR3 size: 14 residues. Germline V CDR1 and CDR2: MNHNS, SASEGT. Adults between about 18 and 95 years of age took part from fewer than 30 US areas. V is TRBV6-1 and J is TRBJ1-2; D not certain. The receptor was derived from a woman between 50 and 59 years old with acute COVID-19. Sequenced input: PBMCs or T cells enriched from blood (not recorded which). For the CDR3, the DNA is TGTGCCAGCAGTGACCTTCGGGGTGACTATGGCTACACCTTC. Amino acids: CASSDLRGDYGYTF.